These T cell receptor beta chains were read from a single sample in a study of OX40 agonist ivuxolimab in advanced cancers. Profiling relied on immunoSEQ multiplex PCR, and the TCRdb table lists in-frame clones only, not all of them. The sample has some 17,000 clones, roughly 87% seen once. The sample in question was CD4+ or CD8+ T cells sorted from blood, obtained in a trial of the OX40 agonist ivuxolimab. Receptor source: an adult with an advanced solid tumor such as melanoma, head and neck, liver or kidney cancer. The conserved cysteine and the conserved F or W are not part of the CDR3 here. Clone size is given for some rows only: seen once, a few or many times, or a class if the clone is expanded.

abundance	j_gene	v_gene	CDR3aa
.	TRBJ2-7	TRBV5-1	ASSLDAGTKFSYEQY
.	TRBJ2-3	TRBV9	ASSLGQATDTQY
.	TRBJ1-3	TRBV6-5	ASTGGQSGNTIY
once	TRBJ2-5	TRBV5-1	ASGRFSGQETQY
few	TRBJ1-1	TRBV19	ASSIGMNTEAF
.	TRBJ1-1	TRBV6-5	ASSQGRGRGAF
once	TRBJ1-3	TRBV10-3	AIKSAQDSRIEKNTIY
.	TRBJ2-1	TRBV5-6	ASSPLYNEQF
.	TRBJ2-5	TRBV7-2	ASSLGGRETQY
few	TRBJ2-2	TRBV5-6	ASRGAVYTGELF
once	TRBJ2-7	TRBV7-2	ASSSDGRTYEQY
.	TRBJ1-2	TRBV27	ASSHGTGGIDGYT
.	TRBJ2-7	TRBV2	ASTGDSSYEQY
.	TRBJ1-1	TRBV27	ASSLFVTGGTEAF
few	TRBJ2-5	TRBV6-5	ASSPGTVEETQY
.	TRBJ1-5	TRBV6-5	ASSVGVEQPQH
once	TRBJ1-2	TRBV27	ASSPGQGWYGYT
.	TRBJ2-5	TRBV2	ASSAPQETQY
.	TRBJ1-1	TRBV7-9	ASSLSGTNTEAF
.	TRBJ2-3	TRBV5-1	ASSFSTGGTDTQY
.	TRBJ2-5	TRBV7-9	ASSLIIEVPAETQY
.	TRBJ1-1	TRBV10-3	AISESNRVIMNTEAF
once	TRBJ1-1	TRBV29-1	SGGQGSEAF
.	TRBJ1-1	TRBV6-5	ASSENTEAF
.	TRBJ1-4	TRBV6-5	ASSPGGNEKLF
.	TRBJ1-1	TRBV19	ASRWAFEAF
.	TRBJ2-1	TRBV7-2	ASSPWTSGGTENEQF
few	TRBJ1-1	TRBV11-2	ASSGETGVDTEAF
.	TRBJ1-2	TRBV5-1	ASSPPGAGERYTYGYT
.	TRBJ2-7	TRBV6-5	ASSPELYGTYEQY
.	TRBJ2-3	TRBV4-1	ASSHVEGQYTDTQY
.	TRBJ1-2	TRBV30	AWSNHLNYGYT
.	TRBJ1-2	TRBV29-1	SVEYRVDGYT
.	TRBJ1-4	TRBV5-6	ASSWGDRLGEKLF
.	TRBJ2-2	TRBV6-4	ASRAGGDTGELF
once	TRBJ2-7	TRBV27	ASSLSGTGVEQY
.	TRBJ1-2	TRBV6-4	ASSRTGESIYGYT
.	TRBJ2-1	TRBV19	ASSFSGTSAFYNEQF
.	TRBJ1-4	TRBV25-1	ASSEIGGTEKLF
.	TRBJ2-2	TRBV7-9	ASSSYTGELF